Presented here are 24 T cell receptor beta chains from one specimen sequenced in a study of type 1 regulatory T cells. Study results and limitations: Compared with non-Tr1 cells, Tr1 cells showed a narrower TCR repertoire.

Antigens for these TCRs are unknown. Each CDR3 protein is one row after TCRdb ran MiXCR on the reads. The sample consists of roughly 71,000 distinct CDR3 sequences, 20% of them appearing once. Material: cultured type 1 regulatory T (Tr1) cells, either the whole culture or a sorted fraction (not recorded which). The receptors were sampled from a human donor in good health.

The rearrangement uses TRBV19 and TRBJ2-1; D tentatively reads TRBD1 or TRBD2 (5 bases each). The CDR3 has 12 residues. Per the germline V gene, CDR1 is LNHDA and CDR2 is SQIVND (reference sequence). Trimming cost V 8 bases and J 3 bases, with 8 bases left between them. The CDR3 region is CASDGGYNEQFF. CDR3 nucleotide sequence: TGTGCCAGTGATGGGGGCTACAATGAGCAGTTCTTC.

As DNA, the CDR3 is TGTGCCCGTAGCGGAGGCTCCTACGAGCAGTACTTC. It specifies CARSGGSYEQYF. The chain combines TRBV30 with TRBJ2-7; weak D call: TRBD2 (6 bases). This CDR3 contains 12 residues. The germline V gene encodes CDR1 GTSNPN and CDR2 SVGIG (reference sequence). V was clipped by 8 bases and J by 0 bases, with 11 bases between them. The whole variable domain, remainder taken from reference TRBV30 and TRBJ2-7, is SQTIHQWPATLVQPVGSPLSLECTVEGTSNPNLYWYRQAAGRGLQLLFYSVGIGQISSEVPQNLSASRPQDRQFILSSKKLLLSDSGFYLCARSGGSYEQYFGPGTRLTVT.

V usage is TRBV20-1 and J usage is TRBJ2-4, with D possibly matching TRBD2 (6 bases). The CDR3 contains 14 residues. Trimming left V 2 bases short and J 1 base short, with 9 bases between. Germline CDR1 DFQATT, CDR2 SNEGSKA (reference sequence). The DNA for the CDR3 is TGCAGTGCTAGAACCGGGGGTGCCAAAAACATTCAGTACTTC. Protein sequence: CSARTGGAKNIQYF.

This clonotype has only a few counts. The genes are TRBV20-1 and TRBJ2-7, with 7 bases matching TRBD1. The CDR3 is 15 amino acids. CDR1 DFQATT and CDR2 SNEGSKA come from the germline V gene (reference sequence). V dropped 2 bases and J dropped 5; count of bases not matched to a gene: 12. This CDR3 reads CSARLAGTAPHEQYF. CDR3 DNA: TGCAGTGCTAGATTAGCCGGGACAGCTCCCCACGAGCAGTACTTC.

The V call is TRBV20-1, the J call TRBJ2-7; 9 bases are a match to TRBD2. CDR3 length: 15 amino acids. Looked up from germline, CDR1 is DFQATT and CDR2 is SNEGSKA (reference sequence). The J segment lost 2 bases and the V segment lost 3 bases, leaving 8 bases of the junction unmatched. Here the CDR3 reads CSARTLAGSTYEQYF. CDR3 in DNA: TGCAGTGCTAGGACCCTAGCGGGATCAACCTACGAGCAGTACTTC.

This clonotype has a handful of counts. The J gene is TRBJ2-1, the V gene TRBV6-1; either TRBD1 or TRBD2 may fit D (7 bases each). With 5 bases removed from V and 4 bases from J, the gap between germline ends came to 15 bases. Germline V gene sequence: CDR1 MNHNS, CDR2 SASEGT. This CDR3 is 15 amino acids long. CDR3 sequence: CASSKSGGDYNEQFF. CDR3 DNA sequence: TGTGCCAGCAGTAAATCAGGGGGGGATTACAATGAGCAGTTCTTC.

This clonotype was seen a handful of times. The chain has TRBV10-3 and TRBJ2-2, with D possibly TRBD1 on 5 matching bases. Germline lookup yields CDR1 ENHRY and CDR2 SYGVKD. Trimming cost V 2 bases and J 5 bases, with 12 bases left between them. The CDR3 consists of 15 residues. This CDR3 is CAISEPGPGTGELFF. As DNA, the CDR3 is TGTGCCATCAGTGAGCCTGGGCCAGGGACCGGGGAGCTGTTTTTT.

This clonotype has a handful of counts. V gene TRBV5-1 combines with J gene TRBJ2-1; 10 bases agree with TRBD2. V shed 0 bases and J 0 bases; nucleotides not matched to a gene: 3. The germline V gene has CDR1 SGHRS and CDR2 YFSETQ. This CDR3 has 17 residues. CDR3 region: CASSLVLAGASYNEQFF. The CDR3 nucleotides are TGCGCCAGCAGCTTGGTCCTAGCGGGAGCCTCCTACAATGAGCAGTTCTTC. The variable domain in full, with the rest retrieved from reference TRBV5-1 and TRBJ2-1, is KAGVTQTPRYLIKTRGQQVTLSCSPISGHRSVSWYQQTPGQGLQFLFEYFSETQRNKGNFPGRFSGRQFSNSRSEMNVSTLELGDSALYLCASSLVLAGASYNEQFFGPGTRLTVL.

This clonotype showed up just once. The chain uses TRBV6-2 or TRBV6-3 and TRBJ2-7, with 8 bases identical to TRBD1. This CDR3 has 15 residues. Germline CDR1 MNHEY, CDR2 SVGEGT. V was clipped by 8 bases and J by 0 bases; unmatched bases: 9. The CDR3 bases are TGTGCCAGCGCCCCTGGGGGACAGGTCTCCTACGAGCAGTACTTC. Translation gives CASAPGGQVSYEQYF.

This chain uses TRBV29-1 with TRBJ2-1, with 7 bases aligning to TRBD2. This CDR3 contains 13 residues. CDR1 is SQVTM, CDR2 ANQGSEA, per germline. The V gene end was trimmed by 5 bases and the J gene end by 3 bases; junction bases not matched to a gene: 4. Here the CDR3 reads CSVPAGFYNEQFF. CDR3 nucleotide sequence: TGCAGCGTTCCAGCGGGGTTCTACAATGAGCAGTTCTTC.

This clonotype has just a few counts. The chain links TRBV5-1 to TRBJ2-7; D is uncertain. Germline V gene lookup returns CDR1 SGHRS and CDR2 YFSETQ. This CDR3 is 16 amino acids long. Deletions cut 0 bases from V and 2 bases from J, with 15 bases between. CDR3 protein: CASSLAAAVTPYEQYF. The CDR3 nucleotides are TGCGCCAGCAGCTTGGCCGCGGCCGTAACACCCTACGAGCAGTACTTC.

This clonotype was detected a few times. This sequence joins TRBV12-3 or TRBV12-4 and TRBJ2-3, with D possibly matching TRBD2 (6 bases). Trimming cost V 5 bases and J 0 bases, with 15 bases left between them. This CDR3 has 16 residues. The CDR3 loop is CASSLRAGLSTDTQYF. The CDR3 DNA sequence: TGTGCCAGCAGTCTGAGGGCGGGGTTGAGCACAGATACGCAGTATTTT.

This clonotype was detected only a few times. The chain has TRBV12-3 or TRBV12-4 and TRBJ2-1; D may be TRBD1 (6 bases). Trimming left V 5 bases short and J 6 bases short, with 14 bases between. The CDR3 is 14 residues long. The CDR3 sequence: CASSRGTPGNEQFF. The CDR3 region has the DNA TGTGCCAGCAGTAGGGGGACCCCGGGCAATGAGCAGTTCTTC.

This clonotype has at least ten counts. This sequence joins TRBV20-1 and TRBJ2-1, with 14 bases aligning to TRBD2. The V gene's germline CDR1 is DFQATT and CDR2 SNEGSKA (reference sequence). V dropped 3 bases and J dropped 10; count of bases not matched to a gene: 8. This CDR3 has 15 amino acids. The CDR3 region has the DNA TGCAGTGCTAGGGTTGGGACTAGCGGGAGAAGAGAGCAGTTCTTC. It encodes CSARVGTSGRREQFF.

A few counts support this clonotype. The V call is TRBV20-1, the J call TRBJ1-1, with a tentative D call TRBD1 (5 bases). Germline V CDR1 and CDR2: DFQATT, SNEGSKA (reference sequence). V was pared by 0 bases and J by 6 bases, with 8 bases between. This CDR3 is 12 amino acids long. The CDR3 nucleotides read TGCAGTGCTAGAGACAGGGTCGCTGAAGCTTTCTTT. Amino acid sequence: CSARDRVAEAFF.

This clonotype was counted a few times. The V call is TRBV12-3 or TRBV12-4, the J call TRBJ2-1; TRBD2 aligns across 11 bases. J lost 7 bases, V lost 5 bases, and 7 bases had no gene match. The CDR3 sequence is 15 residues long. CDR3 in amino acids: CASSRTSGPKNEQFF. CDR3 in DNA: TGTGCCAGCAGTCGGACTAGCGGGCCCAAGAATGAGCAGTTCTTC.

This clonotype was counted a few times. The chain couples TRBV13 to TRBJ2-5; no reliable D call. The CDR3 length is 14 residues. V was trimmed by 4 bases and J by 1 base, leaving 10 bases between them. CDR1 and CDR2 from the germline V gene are PRHDT and FYEKMQ (reference sequence). CDR3 nucleotides: TGTGCCAGCAGCTCAAGACACATCCAAGAGACCCAGTACTTC. The encoded protein is CASSSRHIQETQYF.

The gene calls are TRBV5-6 and TRBJ2-7, with 8 bases lining up with TRBD1. The CDR3 contains 14 residues. V was pared by 2 bases and J by 4 bases, with 5 bases of the junction left unmatched. Looked up from germline, CDR1 is SGHDT and CDR2 is YYEEEE. CDR3 sequence reads: CASSFLTGDYEQYF. In DNA, the CDR3 is TGTGCCAGCAGCTTCCTGACAGGGGATTACGAGCAGTACTTC.

The gene calls are TRBV10-3 and TRBJ2-5; 10 positions agree with TRBD2. With V trimmed by 0 bases and J by 4 bases, 2 bases remained unmatched. The CDR3 totals 15 residues. Per germline, CDR1 ENHRY and CDR2 SYGVKD. CDR3 coding DNA: TGTGCCATCAGTGAGTCGTCTAGCGGGGGAGAGACCCAGTACTTC. It yields the protein CAISESSSGGETQYF.

This clonotype ranks as medium-sized. Here the CDR3 DNA reads TGCGCCAGCAGCTTGAACTCGCCCACAGATACGCAGTATTTT. As protein: CASSLNSPTDTQYF. The chain joins TRBV5-1 to TRBJ2-3; D uncertain. Germline loops: CDR1 SGHRS, CDR2 YFSETQ. The CDR3 runs to 14 residues. V was trimmed by 1 base and J by 2 bases, leaving 8 bases between them. The full variable domain, rest sourced from reference TRBV5-1 and TRBJ2-3, is KAGVTQTPRYLIKTRGQQVTLSCSPISGHRSVSWYQQTPGQGLQFLFEYFSETQRNKGNFPGRFSGRQFSNSRSEMNVSTLELGDSALYLCASSLNSPTDTQYFGPGTRLTVL.

This clonotype was recorded at least ten times. The chain employs TRBV3-1 and TRBJ2-1; D possibly corresponds to TRBD2 (6 bases). V dropped 4 bases and J dropped 0 bases, with 19 bases sitting between them. This CDR3 spans 18 amino acids. The germline gives CDR1 LGHDT, CDR2 YNNKEL (reference sequence). The CDR3 DNA reads as TGTGCCAGCAGCCCTAATAGCGGCAAACCGAGCTCCTACAATGAGCAGTTCTTC. It yields the protein CASSPNSGKPSSYNEQFF.

This clonotype has more than one count but fewer than ten. DNA for the CDR3: TGCAGCGTTGAATTAAGCGGAAGCCCCTACGAGCAGTACTTC. Amino acids: CSVELSGSPYEQYF. The chain carries TRBV29-1 and TRBJ2-7; a weak D match, TRBD2 (5 bases). From germline, CDR1 is SQVTM and CDR2 ANQGSEA. The CDR3 has 14 residues. V was shortened by 2 bases and J by 2 bases, with 13 bases between the two germline ends.

This clonotype appeared a few times. The CDR3 nucleotides are TGTGCCAGCTCATCTAACACGAATCAGCCCCAGCATTTT. The encoded protein is CASSSNTNQPQHF. The chain joins TRBV18 to TRBJ1-5; the D is unclear. Germline loops: CDR1 KGHSH, CDR2 LQKENI. With 5 bases removed from V and 4 bases from J, the gap between germline ends came to 9 bases. This CDR3 is 13 amino acids long.

This clonotype was picked up a small number of times. The V call is TRBV6-2 or TRBV6-3, the J call TRBJ1-4, with 8 bases lining up with TRBD1. V lost 6 bases and J lost 6; bases outside the gene matches: 3. The CDR3 is 13 amino acids. Germline assignment: CDR1 MNHEY and CDR2 SVGEGT. The CDR3 coding sequence is TGTGCCAGCAGAGGACAGGGAGATGAAAAACTGTTTTTT. Protein: CASRGQGDEKLFF.